This T cell receptor (beta chain) originates from a study of radiotherapy plus CTLA-4 blockade in lung cancer. As concerns this clone: Antigen specificity is unknown.

Whole-study results and caveats: The authors reported that early blood T cell clone dynamics, with interferon-beta, best predicted response. The study found tumor-derived TCR clones expanded in blood after radiotherapy plus ipilimumab.

Generated by immunoSEQ multiplex PCR, the TCRdb table keeps only in-frame clones and is missing some. Here the sample spans roughly 60,000 clones, approximately 79% being singletons. V was pared by 1 base and J by 5 bases, with 14 bases between. The length of the CDR3 is 15 residues. The germline V gene encodes CDR1 LGHNA and CDR2 YSLEER. Those patients who had chemo-refractory metastatic non-small-cell lung cancer were given focal radiation along with CTLA-4 blockade through ipilimumab. This receptor was identified in a human donor with non-small cell lung cancer who had a complete response to radiotherapy plus ipilimumab. The specimen comprised peripheral blood, sampled from a patient treated with radiotherapy plus ipilimumab. The gene calls are TRBV4-3 and TRBJ1-1; TRBD1 might be the D (5 bases). CDR3 DNA sequence: TGCGCCAGCAGCCAAGGAACCTGGGGCAGAACTGAAGCTTTCTTT. It is translated as CASSQGTWGRTEAFF.